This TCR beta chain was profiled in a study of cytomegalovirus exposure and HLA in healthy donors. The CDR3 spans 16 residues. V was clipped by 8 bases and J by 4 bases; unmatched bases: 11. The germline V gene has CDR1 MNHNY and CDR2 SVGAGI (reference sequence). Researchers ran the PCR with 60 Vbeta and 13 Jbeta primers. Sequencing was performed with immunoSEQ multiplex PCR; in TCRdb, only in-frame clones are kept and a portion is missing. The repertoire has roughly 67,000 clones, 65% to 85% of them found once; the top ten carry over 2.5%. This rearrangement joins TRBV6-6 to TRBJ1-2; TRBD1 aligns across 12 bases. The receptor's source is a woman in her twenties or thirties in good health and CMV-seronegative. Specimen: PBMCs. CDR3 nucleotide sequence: TGTGCCAGCCTCAAGGGACAGGGGGCACCTAGCTATGGCTACACCTTC. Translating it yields CASLKGQGAPSYGYTF.